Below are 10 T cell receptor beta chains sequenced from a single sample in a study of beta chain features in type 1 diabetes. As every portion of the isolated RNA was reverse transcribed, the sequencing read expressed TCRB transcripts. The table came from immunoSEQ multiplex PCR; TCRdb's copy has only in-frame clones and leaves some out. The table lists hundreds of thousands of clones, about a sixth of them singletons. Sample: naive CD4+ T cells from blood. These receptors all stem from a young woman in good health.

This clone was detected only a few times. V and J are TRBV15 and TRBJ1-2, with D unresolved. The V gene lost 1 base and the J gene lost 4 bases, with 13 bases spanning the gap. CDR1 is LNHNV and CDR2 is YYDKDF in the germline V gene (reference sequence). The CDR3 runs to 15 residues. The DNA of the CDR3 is TGTGCCACCAGCAGAGCCCAGGCAGGATTCTATGGCTACACCTTC. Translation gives CATSRAQAGFYGYTF.

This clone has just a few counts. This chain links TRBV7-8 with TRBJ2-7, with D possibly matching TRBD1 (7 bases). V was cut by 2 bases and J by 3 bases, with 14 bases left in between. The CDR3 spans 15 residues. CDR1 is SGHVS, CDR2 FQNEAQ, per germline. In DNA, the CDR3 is TGTGCCAGCAGCTTAAGGAGGGGGCAGAACTACGAGCAGTACTTC. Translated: CASSLRRGQNYEQYF.

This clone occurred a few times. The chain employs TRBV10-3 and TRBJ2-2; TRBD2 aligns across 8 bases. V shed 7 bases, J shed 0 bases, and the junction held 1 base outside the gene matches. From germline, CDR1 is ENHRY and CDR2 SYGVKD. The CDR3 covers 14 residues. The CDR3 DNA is TGTGCCATCACGACTAGCGCGAACACCGGGGAGCTGTTTTTT. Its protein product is CAITTSANTGELFF.

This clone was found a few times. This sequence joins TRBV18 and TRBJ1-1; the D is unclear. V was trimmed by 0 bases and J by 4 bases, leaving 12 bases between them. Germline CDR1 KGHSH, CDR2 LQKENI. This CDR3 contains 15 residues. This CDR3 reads CASSPPSGRGTEAFF. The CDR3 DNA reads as TGTGCCAGCTCACCACCGTCCGGGAGAGGCACTGAAGCTTTCTTT.

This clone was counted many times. CDR3 region: CAIRLDSGANVLTF. The CDR3 DNA sequence: TGTGCCATCCGTTTGGACTCTGGGGCCAACGTCCTGACTTTC. The V gene is TRBV10-3, the J gene TRBJ2-6, with D uncertain. Trimming took off 8 bases at V and 0 bases at J, with 8 bases between the two ends. CDR1 ENHRY and CDR2 SYGVKD come from the germline V gene. CDR3 size: 14 residues.

The CDR3 spells CASSVRPGVANYGYTF. CDR3 in DNA: TGTGCCAGCAGCGTACGTCCCGGGGTAGCTAACTATGGCTACACCTTC. The rearrangement joins TRBV9 to TRBJ1-2; D is uncertain. Trimming left V 1 base short and J 0 bases short, with 13 bases between. Germline CDR1 and CDR2: SGDLS and YYNGEE. CDR3 size: 16 residues.

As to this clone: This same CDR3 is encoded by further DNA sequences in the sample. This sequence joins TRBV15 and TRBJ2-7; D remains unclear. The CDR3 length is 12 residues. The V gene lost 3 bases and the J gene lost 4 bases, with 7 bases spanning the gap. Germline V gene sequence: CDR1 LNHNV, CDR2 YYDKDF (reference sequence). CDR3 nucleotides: TGTGCCACCAGCAGGGCAGGTTACGAGCAGTACTTC. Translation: CATSRAGYEQYF. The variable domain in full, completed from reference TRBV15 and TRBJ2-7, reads DAMVIQNPRYQVTQFGKPVTLSCSQTLNHNVMYWYQQKSSQAPKLLFHYYDKDFNNEADTPDNFQSRRPNTSFCFLDIRSPGLGDTAMYLCATSRAGYEQYFGPGTRLTVT.

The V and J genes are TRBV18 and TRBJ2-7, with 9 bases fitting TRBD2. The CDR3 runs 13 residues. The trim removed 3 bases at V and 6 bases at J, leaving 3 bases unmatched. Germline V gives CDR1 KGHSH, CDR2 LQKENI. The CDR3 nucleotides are TGTGCCAGCTCACCGGGACTAGCTTTCGAGCAGTACTTC. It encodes CASSPGLAFEQYF.

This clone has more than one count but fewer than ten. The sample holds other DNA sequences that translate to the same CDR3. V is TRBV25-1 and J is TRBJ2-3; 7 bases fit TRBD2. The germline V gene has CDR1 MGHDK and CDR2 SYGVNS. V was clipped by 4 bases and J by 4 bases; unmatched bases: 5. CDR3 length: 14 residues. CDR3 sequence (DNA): TGTGCCAGCAGTGTAGCGGGTGGGGCAGATACGCAGTATTTT. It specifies CASSVAGGADTQYF.

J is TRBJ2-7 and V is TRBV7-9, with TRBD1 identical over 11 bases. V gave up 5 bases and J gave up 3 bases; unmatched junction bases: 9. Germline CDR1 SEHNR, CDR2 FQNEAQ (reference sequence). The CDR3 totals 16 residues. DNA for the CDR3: TGTGCCAGCAGCCCTAGACTGGGACAGGGGGTCTACGAGCAGTACTTC. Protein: CASSPRLGQGVYEQYF.